Following are 5 T cell receptor beta chains from one sample sequenced in a study of OX40 agonist ivuxolimab in advanced cancers. The assay was immunoSEQ multiplex PCR, and TCRdb's table has in-frame clones only and misses some. The table includes 60,000 to 90,000 clones, roughly 85% detected once. The starting material was CD4+ or CD8+ T cells sorted from blood, obtained in a trial of the OX40 agonist ivuxolimab. Every receptor here comes from an adult with an advanced solid tumor such as melanoma, head and neck, liver or kidney cancer.

The chain uses TRBV7-9 and TRBJ2-7; D is unclear. V lost 0 bases to trimming and J lost 2 bases, with 5 bases between them. Germline CDR1 is SEHNR and CDR2 is FQNEAQ (reference sequence). The length of the CDR3 is 13 residues. The CDR3 reads CASSLANTYEQYF. The CDR3 region has the DNA TGTGCCAGCAGCTTAGCCAATACCTACGAGCAGTACTTC.

The chain combines TRBV29-1 with TRBJ1-1; the D is unclear. V lost 8 bases to trimming and J lost 7 bases, with 14 bases between them. CDR1 SQVTM and CDR2 ANQGSEA come from the germline V gene. The CDR3 sequence is 11 residues long. The CDR3 nucleotides are TGCAGCCTCCGTTGGGGTAGTGAAGCTTTCTTT. Amino acid sequence: CSLRWGSEAFF.

The chain links TRBV6-6 to TRBJ1-6; D ambiguous. V dropped 2 bases and J dropped 9 bases, with 17 bases sitting between them. The CDR3 runs to 16 residues. In germline, CDR1 is MNHNY, CDR2 SVGAGI (reference sequence). The CDR3 nucleotides are TGTGCCAGCAGTTACCGGAAGGGCCGCGAGGGTTCACCCCTCCACTTT. This codes for CASSYRKGREGSPLHF.

The chain combines TRBV19 with TRBJ2-7; 9 positions agree with TRBD1. CDR1 is LNHDA and CDR2 is SQIVND in the germline V gene (reference sequence). The length of the CDR3 is 14 residues. With 3 bases clipped from V and 6 bases from J, the junction kept 6 bases outside the gene matches. This CDR3 reads CASSISGTGSEQYF. Here the CDR3 DNA reads TGTGCCAGTAGTATCTCCGGGACAGGGAGCGAGCAGTACTTC.

Comments on this clone: A much larger clone sits a single nucleotide away, making a read error possible. The chain is built from TRBV4-1 and TRBJ1-2; TRBD1 matches 7 bases. V dropped 3 bases and J dropped 12; count of bases not matched to a gene: 10. Germline V CDR1 and CDR2: MGHRA, YSYEKL. CDR3 length: 13 residues. CDR3 residues: CASSQTGKSGDTF. The CDR3 DNA reads TGCGCCAGCAGCCAGACAGGGAAAAGCGGCGACACCTTC.